The 2 T cell receptor beta chains below were found in one sample sequenced in a study of CDR3 diversity in severe acne. TCRdb itself ran the PCR reads through MiXCR, one entry per CDR3 protein. This table has almost 85,000 distinct CDR3 sequences, under 65% appearing once. The sample comprised blood. These receptors were obtained from a male donor in good health, without acne.

The chain has TRBV20-1 and TRBJ2-3; D ambiguous. The CDR3 runs to 14 residues. The germline gives CDR1 DFQATT, CDR2 SNEGSKA (reference sequence). The V and J ends lost 0 bases and 3 bases respectively, with 10 bases between them. CDR3 sequence: CSARDGMRTDTQYF. CDR3 DNA: TGCAGTGCTAGAGATGGGATGAGGACAGATACGCAGTATTTT.

The rearrangement uses TRBV15 and TRBJ1-4, with TRBD1 matching 10 bases. After removal of 5 bases from V and 6 bases from J, the junction contained 3 bases not matched to a gene. Germline values: CDR1 LNHNV, CDR2 YYDKDF (reference sequence). The CDR3 sequence is 14 residues long. This chain's CDR3 is CATSGGTGDEKLFF. Here the CDR3 DNA reads TGTGCCACCAGCGGCGGGACAGGGGATGAAAAACTGTTTTTT. The full variable domain, rest sourced from reference TRBV15 and TRBJ1-4, is DAMVIQNPRYQVTQFGKPVTLSCSQTLNHNVMYWYQQKSSQAPKLLFHYYDKDFNNEADTPDNFQSRRPNTSFCFLDIRSPGLGDTAMYLCATSGGTGDEKLFFGSGTQLSVL.